The 25 T cell receptor beta chains below all came from one sample that was sequenced in a study of blood T cell repertoires in COVID-19. Produced via immunoSEQ multiplex PCR; TCRdb's table is partial and in-frame only. The repertoire holds around 270,000 clones, with less than 90% as singletons. The material sequenced was peripheral blood. The receptors here all came from a man aged 25 to 40 with active or convalescent COVID-19.

The CDR3 nucleotides read TGTGCCAGTGCCTTACAGGGGGACTCTGGCTACACCTTC. Amino acid sequence: CASALQGDSGYTF. This chain joins TRBV7-9 and TRBJ1-2; 8 positions agree with TRBD1. CDR1 is SEHNR and CDR2 is FQNEAQ in the germline V gene (reference sequence). The CDR3 has 13 residues. The V gene end was trimmed by 9 bases and the J gene end by 7 bases; junction bases not matched to a gene: 10.

This chain uses TRBV7-9 with TRBJ2-7, with TRBD2 identical over 8 bases. CDR1 and CDR2 (germline): SEHNR, FQNEAQ (reference sequence). J gave up 3 bases and V 6 bases, and 10 bases lay outside the gene matches. The CDR3 runs 15 residues. CDR3 sequence reads: CASSPIAGWNYEQYF. CDR3 nucleotides: TGTGCCAGCAGTCCAATAGCGGGATGGAACTACGAGCAGTACTTC.

This clone has more than one count but fewer than ten. V is TRBV11-2 and J is TRBJ1-6, with TRBD1 identical over 9 bases. This CDR3 spans 16 amino acids. In germline, CDR1 is SGHAT, CDR2 FQNNGV. V lost 5 bases and J lost 5; bases outside the gene matches: 7. The CDR3 region is CASSKFWDRDNSPLHF. The CDR3 DNA reads TGTGCCAGCAGCAAGTTCTGGGACAGGGATAATTCACCCCTCCACTTT.

The J gene is TRBJ1-6, the V gene TRBV30; 8 bases are a match to TRBD1. The J segment lost 5 bases and the V segment lost 8 bases, leaving 5 bases of the junction unmatched. The CDR3 sequence is 13 residues long. The germline V gene encodes CDR1 GTSNPN and CDR2 SVGIG (reference sequence). As DNA, the CDR3 is TGTGCCGGGAAGACAGGGGATAATTCACCCCTCCACTTT. Its translation: CAGKTGDNSPLHF. Complete variable domain (other parts from reference TRBV30 and TRBJ1-6): SQTIHQWPATLVQPVGSPLSLECTVEGTSNPNLYWYRQAAGRGLQLLFYSVGIGQISSEVPQNLSASRPQDRQFILSSKKLLLSDSGFYLCAGKTGDNSPLHFGNGTRLTVT.

The genes are TRBV7-2 and TRBJ2-5, with 8 bases identical to TRBD2. Germline V gives CDR1 SGHTA, CDR2 FQGNSA. V shed 5 bases and J 1 base; nucleotides not matched to a gene: 6. The CDR3 contains 15 residues. CDR3 loop: CASSPRLAIQETQYF. CDR3 in DNA: TGTGCCAGCAGCCCCCGACTAGCGATCCAAGAGACCCAGTACTTC.

CDR3 DNA sequence: TGTGCAAGTCGCTTAGATGGGGGGAGCACTGAAGCTTTCTTT. Its translation is CASRLDGGSTEAFF. The V and J genes are TRBV12-2 and TRBJ1-1. TRBV12-2 is a pseudogene locus. The CDR3 sequence is 14 residues long.

V gene TRBV5-1 combines with J gene TRBJ2-5; possible D gene TRBD1, 8 bases. This CDR3 is built from 16 residues. Germline CDR1 reads SGHRS; CDR2 reads YFSETQ. Trimming removed 5 bases at V and 1 base at J, with 18 bases between. The CDR3: CASRVTGGAVQETQYF. The CDR3 DNA is TGCGCCAGCAGGGTAACAGGGGGGGCGGTCCAAGAGACCCAGTACTTC. The whole variable domain, remainder taken from reference TRBV5-1 and TRBJ2-5, is KAGVTQTPRYLIKTRGQQVTLSCSPISGHRSVSWYQQTPGQGLQFLFEYFSETQRNKGNFPGRFSGRQFSNSRSEMNVSTLELGDSALYLCASRVTGGAVQETQYFGPGTRLLVL.

The chain employs TRBV19 and TRBJ2-5; weak D call: TRBD1 (7 bases). From germline, CDR1 is LNHDA and CDR2 SQIVND (reference sequence). V dropped 5 bases and J dropped 7 bases, with 17 bases sitting between them. The CDR3 extends over 14 amino acids. The CDR3 loop is CASSVSGGLVTQYF. The CDR3 DNA reads as TGTGCCAGTAGTGTTTCAGGGGGACTCGTGACCCAGTACTTC.

The chain uses TRBV20-1 and TRBJ1-6; D is unclear. In germline, CDR1 is DFQATT, CDR2 SNEGSKA (reference sequence). There are 13 residues in the CDR3. The germline V and J ends were trimmed by 3 bases and 6 bases, with 9 bases remaining between them. The CDR3 region has the DNA TGCAGTGCTAGTCAACAGCCTAATTCACCCCTCCACTTT. It is translated as CSASQQPNSPLHF.

This sequence joins TRBV7-9 and TRBJ1-2, with 11 bases aligning to TRBD1. Unmatched junction bases numbered 3, after V lost 5 bases and J lost 7 bases. The CDR3 loop spans 13 amino acids. Germline V lookup: CDR1 SEHNR, CDR2 FQNEAQ (reference sequence). The CDR3 nucleotides are TGTGCCAGCAGCGGACAGGGGGCCTCTGGCTACACCTTC. It yields the protein CASSGQGASGYTF.

The chain couples TRBV6-6 to TRBJ1-2; no reliable D call. The V and J ends lost 6 bases and 8 bases respectively, with 10 bases between them. This CDR3 is 11 amino acids long. The germline CDR1 and CDR2 sequences are MNHNY and SVGAGI (reference sequence). As DNA, the CDR3 is TGTGCCAGCAGCCCGCGGCGGGGCTACACCTTC. Encoded protein: CASSPRRGYTF.

The chain uses TRBV4-1 and TRBJ2-7; 8 nucleotides match TRBD2. This CDR3 has 15 residues. CDR1 and CDR2 from the germline V gene are MGHRA and YSYEKL. V gave up 0 bases and J gave up 4 bases; unmatched junction bases: 5. In nucleotides, the CDR3 is TGCGCCAGCAGCCAAGATGCGGGGGGCGGTTACGAGCAGTACTTC. This sequence encodes CASSQDAGGGYEQYF.

This clone was recorded a few times. The rearrangement joins TRBV6-5 to TRBJ1-1; D possibly corresponds to TRBD1 (6 bases). Germline V gene lookup returns CDR1 MNHEY and CDR2 SVGAGI. This CDR3 is built from 13 residues. Trimming removed 4 bases from V and 3 bases from J, with 9 bases in between. The CDR3: CASSFAGDTEAFF. As DNA, the CDR3 is TGTGCCAGCAGTTTCGCAGGGGACACTGAAGCTTTCTTT.

The rearrangement links TRBV5-4 to TRBJ1-4, with D perhaps matching TRBD1 (6 bases). The V end was cut by 2 bases, the J end by 7 bases, with 12 bases between. This CDR3 contains 14 residues. The V gene's germline CDR1 is SGHNT and CDR2 YYREEE (reference sequence). The CDR3 is CASSLQGTSEKLFF. The CDR3 nucleotides read TGTGCCAGCAGCTTACAGGGTACCAGTGAAAAACTGTTTTTT. The whole variable domain, filled in from reference TRBV5-4 and TRBJ1-4, reads ETGVTQSPTHLIKTRGQQVTLRCSSQSGHNTVSWYQQALGQGPQFIFQYYREEENGRGNFPPRFSGLQFPNYSSELNVNALELDDSALYLCASSLQGTSEKLFFGSGTQLSVL.

The gene calls are TRBV4-2 and TRBJ2-2; D may be TRBD1 (5 bases). CDR1 LGHNA and CDR2 YNFKEQ come from the germline V gene. This CDR3 comprises 16 residues. Trimming removed 0 bases at V and 8 bases at J, with 16 bases between. This chain's CDR3 is CASSQDRAVGAGELFF. CDR3 DNA sequence: TGTGCCAGCAGCCAAGACAGGGCGGTAGGTGCGGGGGAGCTGTTTTTT.

CDR3 bases: TGTGCCAGCAGCTCTAACGGGGGGTTAGCCAAAAACATTCAGTACTTC. It yields the protein CASSSNGGLAKNIQYF. The V call is TRBV3-1 (or the pseudogene TRBV3-2), the J call TRBJ2-4, with 7 bases fitting TRBD2. J lost 0 bases, V lost 5 bases, and 7 bases had no gene match. Per the germline V gene, CDR1 is LGHDT and CDR2 is YNNKEL (reference sequence). This CDR3 comprises 16 residues.

The sample holds many counts of this clone. This sequence joins TRBV27 and TRBJ2-7; 8 bases are shared with TRBD2. The V and J ends lost 5 bases and 0 bases, in that order; junction bases with no gene match: 3. There are 14 residues in the CDR3. The germline gives CDR1 MNHEY, CDR2 SMNVEV (reference sequence). The CDR3 here is CASSLAGLSYEQYF. In DNA form, the CDR3 reads TGTGCCAGCAGTCTAGCGGGTCTCTCCTACGAGCAGTACTTC.

This rearrangement joins TRBV18 to TRBJ2-2, with D unclear. This CDR3 has 13 residues. V lost 3 bases, J lost 7 bases, and 9 bases lay in between. Germline V gives CDR1 KGHSH, CDR2 LQKENI. The CDR3 DNA reads as TGTGCCAGCTCACCTCAACTCGTCGGGGAGCTGTTTTTT. Residues: CASSPQLVGELFF. Based on the CDR3 plus reference TRBV18 and TRBJ2-2, the full variable domain is NAGVMQNPRHLVRRRGQEARLRCSPMKGHSHVYWYRQLPEEGLKFMVYLQKENIIDESGMPKERFSAEFPKEGPSILRIQQVVRGDSAAYFCASSPQLVGELFFGEGSRLTVL.

The rearrangement joins TRBV4-1 to TRBJ1-4; D remains unclear. This CDR3 region has 15 residues. The germline gives CDR1 MGHRA, CDR2 YSYEKL. V was clipped by 2 bases and J by 0 bases, with 7 bases between them. CDR3 in amino acids: CASSQRRATNEKLFF. CDR3 bases: TGCGCCAGCAGCCAACGACGGGCAACTAATGAAAAACTGTTTTTT.

This chain connects TRBV4-1 to TRBJ1-1; a weak D match, TRBD1 (6 bases). CDR1 is MGHRA, CDR2 YSYEKL, per germline. The CDR3 contains 15 residues. The V end lost 1 base, the J end lost 5 bases, and 14 bases lay between the germline ends. The chain's CDR3 is CASSQVSWGRTEAFF. The CDR3 coding sequence is TGCGCCAGCAGCCAAGTGAGCTGGGGGCGAACTGAAGCTTTCTTT.

The chain combines TRBV7-6 with TRBJ2-2, with 8 bases identical to TRBD1. The V segment lost 5 bases and the J segment 1 base; nucleotides outside the gene matches: 9. The CDR3 is 17 amino acids. From germline, CDR1 is SGHVS and CDR2 FNYEAQ. CDR3 loop: CASSRGQGQRNTGELFF. The CDR3, as DNA: TGTGCCAGCAGCCGAGGACAGGGACAGCGGAACACCGGGGAGCTGTTTTTT.

V is TRBV30 and J is TRBJ2-4; 7 nucleotides line up with TRBD1. Per germline, CDR1 GTSNPN and CDR2 SVGIG (reference sequence). The CDR3 extends over 16 amino acids. With 2 bases clipped from V and 6 bases from J, the junction kept 13 bases outside the gene matches. CDR3 DNA: TGTGCCTGGAGTATAAGGGGGCGCGAAGTTAGAAACATTCAGTACTTC. Translated, it gives CAWSIRGREVRNIQYF. Full variable domain (rest looked up from reference TRBV30 and TRBJ2-4): SQTIHQWPATLVQPVGSPLSLECTVEGTSNPNLYWYRQAAGRGLQLLFYSVGIGQISSEVPQNLSASRPQDRQFILSSKKLLLSDSGFYLCAWSIRGREVRNIQYFGAGTRLSVL.

This clone was seen more than once but under ten times. V usage is TRBV2 and J usage is TRBJ1-5; TRBD1 agrees at 9 bases. J was trimmed by 3 bases and V by 4 bases; bases with no gene match: 7. The CDR3 runs 16 residues. The germline V gene encodes CDR1 SNHLY and CDR2 FYNNEI. The CDR3: CASSVLGQGNNQPQHF. The CDR3 DNA is TGTGCCAGCAGTGTTCTAGGACAGGGGAACAATCAGCCCCAGCATTTT.

V usage is TRBV11-2 and J usage is TRBJ1-2; D remains ambiguous. Trimming left V 5 bases short and J 2 bases short, with 12 bases between. The CDR3 covers 14 residues. Germline lookup yields CDR1 SGHAT and CDR2 FQNNGV. This chain's CDR3 is CASSRSEENYGYTF. CDR3 DNA: TGTGCCAGCAGCCGAAGTGAGGAGAACTATGGCTACACCTTC.

The chain couples TRBV5-1 to TRBJ1-3; 10 positions match TRBD1. Germline assignment: CDR1 SGHRS and CDR2 YFSETQ. The CDR3 totals 16 residues. The trim removed 0 bases at V and 2 bases at J, leaving 2 bases unmatched. The CDR3 reads CASSLDGTGAGNTIYF. Written as DNA, the CDR3 is TGCGCCAGCAGCTTGGACGGGACAGGGGCTGGAAACACCATATATTTT.